One and the same sample provided the 3 T cell receptor beta chains below, sequenced in a study of chemoradiotherapy in HPV16-positive cancers (dated 2022 in TCRdb). Receptor amplification or capture employed the immunoSEQ multiplex PCR assay. Here the immuneACCESS table is served through TCRdb, limited to in-frame sequences with V and J called. Missing clones are a known gap in these copies; in checked studies unresolved V genes cover under half, and the rest lacks a known reason. This sample holds around 33,000 clones; roughly 86% were observed only once. The ten largest clonotypes hold approximately 2.1% of the sample. The sample in question was blood, obtained from a patient who underwent chemoradiotherapy. The receptors were gathered from a human donor with HPV-associated anogenital cancer.

This clone was counted between two and nine times. The J gene is TRBJ1-1, the V gene TRBV7-6, with TRBD1 as a possible D gene (6 bases). The CDR3 sequence is 19 residues long. V lost 5 bases, J lost 1 base, and 26 bases lay in between. CDR1 and CDR2 (germline): SGHVS, FNYEAQ. In DNA form, the CDR3 reads TGTGCCAGCAGCCCACCCTCGTCGGGGGACCTCAGGGGGAACACTGAAGCTTTCTTT. It translates to CASSPPSSGDLRGNTEAFF.

The CDR3 DNA sequence: TGTGCCACCAGCAGAGATAGCGGGAGCACAGATACGCAGTATTTT. This sequence encodes CATSRDSGSTDTQYF. This rearrangement joins TRBV15 to TRBJ2-3; 7 bases align to TRBD2. After removal of 0 bases from V and 0 bases from J, the junction contained 0 bases not matched to a gene. The germline gives CDR1 LNHNV, CDR2 YYDKDF (reference sequence). The CDR3 covers 15 residues.

This sequence joins TRBV7-3 and TRBJ2-3, with 7 bases aligning to TRBD1. This CDR3 comprises 15 residues. Germline CDR1 reads SGHTA; CDR2 reads FQGTGA. The trim removed 2 bases at V and 5 bases at J, leaving 7 bases unmatched. This chain's CDR3 is CASSLGQTGRDTQYF. DNA for the CDR3: TGTGCCAGCAGCTTAGGGCAGACAGGGCGAGATACGCAGTATTTT.